The entry below gives a single T cell receptor delta chain sequence along with its context. The protein that TCRdb holds for this DNA derives from a much larger clone and differs from the translated DNA at residue 22, which likely indicates a read error; the protein shown here is translated from the DNA. Gammadelta T cells were flow-sorted from PBMC into Vgamma9/Vdelta2+ and Vdelta2-negative populations for bulk analysis. TRG and TRD sequences were obtained from every sorted gammadelta sample. TCRdb fed the multiplex PCR reads into CATT to redo clone calling. The sample includes around 57,000 delta-chain clones, 1.7% seen only once; the top ten take 15%. This specimen belongs to a study of γδ T cells in repeated Plasmodium falciparum infection. Germline CDR1 reads TSWWSYY; CDR2 reads QGS. The CDR3 sequence is 26 residues long.

The clonotype originates from a pool of human donors (malaria-infected and uninfected, not separated). V gene TRDV1 combines with J gene TRDJ1; TRDD3 matches at 8 bases. No J gene was available from TCRdb, and it was assigned here by a germline match of the DNA. The sequenced sample was gamma-delta T cells from blood. The CDR3 protein is CALGELCFLSSSLAATGGEYTNKLIF. Written as DNA, the CDR3 is TGTGCTCTTGGGGAACTCTGTTTCCTGTCATCTTCCTTAGCGGCTACTGGGGGCGAGTACACCAATAAACTCATCTTT.